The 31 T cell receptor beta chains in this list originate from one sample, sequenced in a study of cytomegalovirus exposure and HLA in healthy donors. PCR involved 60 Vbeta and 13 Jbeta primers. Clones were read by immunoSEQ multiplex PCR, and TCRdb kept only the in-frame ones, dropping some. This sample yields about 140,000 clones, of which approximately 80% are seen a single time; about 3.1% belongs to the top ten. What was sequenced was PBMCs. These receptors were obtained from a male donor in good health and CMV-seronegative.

This CDR3 reads CASSSRGSNQPQHF. The CDR3 nucleotides read TGTGCCAGCAGCTCAAGAGGTAGCAATCAGCCCCAGCATTTT. The chain joins TRBV13 to TRBJ1-5, with D unresolved. The germline V gene encodes CDR1 PRHDT and CDR2 FYEKMQ (reference sequence). The V end lost 4 bases, the J end lost 0 bases, and 7 bases lay between the germline ends. The CDR3 runs to 14 residues.

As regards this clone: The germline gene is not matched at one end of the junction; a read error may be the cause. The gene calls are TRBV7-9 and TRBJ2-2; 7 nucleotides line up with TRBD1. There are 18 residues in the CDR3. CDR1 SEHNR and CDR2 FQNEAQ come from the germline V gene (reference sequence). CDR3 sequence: CSSSSRLGQRIYTGELFF. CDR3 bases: TGTTCCAGCAGCTCACGTTTGGGACAGAGAATTTACACCGGGGAGCTGTTTTTT.

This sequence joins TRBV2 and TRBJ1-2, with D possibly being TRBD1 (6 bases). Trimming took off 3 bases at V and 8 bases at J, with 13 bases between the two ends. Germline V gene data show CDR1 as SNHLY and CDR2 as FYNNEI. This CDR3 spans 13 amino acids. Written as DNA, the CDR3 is TGTGCCAGCAGTGATAGGGGGATTTACGGCTACACCTTC. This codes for CASSDRGIYGYTF. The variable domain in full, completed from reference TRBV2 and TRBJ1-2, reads EPEVTQTPSHQVTQMGQEVILRCVPISNHLYFYWYRQILGQKVEFLVSFYNNEISEKSEIFDDQFSVERPDGSNFTLKIRSTKLEDSAMYFCASSDRGIYGYTFGSGTRLTVV.

The chain's CDR3 is CASSPTSGRYYNEQFF. In nucleotides, the CDR3 is TGTGCCAGCAGCCCGACTAGCGGGAGATATTACAATGAGCAGTTCTTC. The V and J genes are TRBV28 and TRBJ2-1; TRBD2 matches at 12 bases. The J segment lost 4 bases and the V segment lost 6 bases, leaving 7 bases of the junction unmatched. Germline V gene lookup returns CDR1 MDHEN and CDR2 SYDVKM. The CDR3 is 16 residues long. Complete variable domain (other parts from reference TRBV28 and TRBJ2-1): DVKVTQSSRYLVKRTGEKVFLECVQDMDHENMFWYRQDPGLGLRLIYFSYDVKMKEKGDIPEGYSVSREKKERFSLILESASTNQTSMYLCASSPTSGRYYNEQFFGPGTRLTVL.

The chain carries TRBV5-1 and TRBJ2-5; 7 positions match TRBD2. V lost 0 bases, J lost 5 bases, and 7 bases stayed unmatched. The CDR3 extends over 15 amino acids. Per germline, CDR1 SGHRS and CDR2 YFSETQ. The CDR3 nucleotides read TGCGCCAGCAGCTTGGAAGCAGCGGGGAGGGAGACCCAGTACTTC. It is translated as CASSLEAAGRETQYF.

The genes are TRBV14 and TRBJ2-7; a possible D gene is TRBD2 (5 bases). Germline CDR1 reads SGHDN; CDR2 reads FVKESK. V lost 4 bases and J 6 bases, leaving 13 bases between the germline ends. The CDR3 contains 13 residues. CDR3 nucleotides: TGTGCCAGCAGCCGCACGACGGGGTTCGAGCAGTACTTC. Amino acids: CASSRTTGFEQYF.

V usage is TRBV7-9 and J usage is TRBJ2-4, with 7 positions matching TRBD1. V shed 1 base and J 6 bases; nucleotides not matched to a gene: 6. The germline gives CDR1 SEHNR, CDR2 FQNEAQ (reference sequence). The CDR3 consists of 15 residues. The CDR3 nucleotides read TGTGCCAGCAGCTTAGGGGGCGCAGGGGGAAACATTCAGTACTTC. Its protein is CASSLGGAGGNIQYF.

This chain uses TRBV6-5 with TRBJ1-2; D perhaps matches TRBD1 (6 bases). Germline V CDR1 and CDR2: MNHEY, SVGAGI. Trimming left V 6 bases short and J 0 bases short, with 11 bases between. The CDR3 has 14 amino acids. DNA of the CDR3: TGTGCCAGCAGGCCGGACAGTCCTAACTATGGCTACACCTTC. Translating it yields CASRPDSPNYGYTF.

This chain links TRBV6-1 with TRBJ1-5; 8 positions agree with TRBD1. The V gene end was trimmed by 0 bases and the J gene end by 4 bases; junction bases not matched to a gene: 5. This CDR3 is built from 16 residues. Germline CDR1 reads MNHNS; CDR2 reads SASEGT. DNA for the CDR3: TGTGCCAGCAGTGAAGCGCACGGGACAGGTAATCAGCCCCAGCATTTT. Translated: CASSEAHGTGNQPQHF.

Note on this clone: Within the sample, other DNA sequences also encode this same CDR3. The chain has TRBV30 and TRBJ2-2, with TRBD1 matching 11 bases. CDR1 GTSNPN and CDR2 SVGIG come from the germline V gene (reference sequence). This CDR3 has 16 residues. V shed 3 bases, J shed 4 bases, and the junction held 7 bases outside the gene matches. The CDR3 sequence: CAWRDTGTGGTGELFF. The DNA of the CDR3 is TGTGCCTGGAGGGACACCGGGACAGGGGGCACCGGGGAGCTGTTTTTT.

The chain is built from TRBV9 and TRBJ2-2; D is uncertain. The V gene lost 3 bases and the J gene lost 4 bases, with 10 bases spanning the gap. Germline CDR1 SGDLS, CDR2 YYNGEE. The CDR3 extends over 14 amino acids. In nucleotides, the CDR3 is TGTGCCAGCAGCGCCCCAACTCCCACCGGGGAGCTGTTTTTT. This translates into CASSAPTPTGELFF.

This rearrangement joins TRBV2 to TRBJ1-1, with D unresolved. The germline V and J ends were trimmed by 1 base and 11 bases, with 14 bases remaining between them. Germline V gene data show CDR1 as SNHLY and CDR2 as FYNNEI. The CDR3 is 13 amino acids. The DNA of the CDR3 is TGTGCCAGCAGTGAAGGGATCACTACGGTTGCTTTCTTT. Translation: CASSEGITTVAFF.

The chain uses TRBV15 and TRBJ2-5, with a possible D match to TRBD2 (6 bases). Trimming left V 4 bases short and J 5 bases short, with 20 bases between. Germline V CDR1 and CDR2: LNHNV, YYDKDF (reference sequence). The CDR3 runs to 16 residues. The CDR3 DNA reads TGTGCCACCAGCAAGGGACTCTCGAGATCCGAGGAGACCCAGTACTTC. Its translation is CATSKGLSRSEETQYF.

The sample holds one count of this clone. The chain's CDR3 is CASSLGGNPTYEQYF. CDR3 DNA sequence: TGCGCCAGCAGCCTCGGGGGGAATCCTACCTACGAGCAGTACTTC. This chain joins TRBV5-1 and TRBJ2-7; 7 bases align to TRBD2. V lost 4 bases, J lost 2 bases, and 9 bases stayed unmatched. The CDR3 loop spans 15 amino acids. Germline-derived CDR1 and CDR2 are SGHRS and YFSETQ.

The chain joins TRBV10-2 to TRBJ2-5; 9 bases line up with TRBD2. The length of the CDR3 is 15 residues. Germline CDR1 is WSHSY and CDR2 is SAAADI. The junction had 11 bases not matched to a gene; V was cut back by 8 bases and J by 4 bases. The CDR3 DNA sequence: TGCGCCAGCGTCGTGGCGGGAGGGAGCACAGAGACCCAGTACTTC. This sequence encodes CASVVAGGSTETQYF.

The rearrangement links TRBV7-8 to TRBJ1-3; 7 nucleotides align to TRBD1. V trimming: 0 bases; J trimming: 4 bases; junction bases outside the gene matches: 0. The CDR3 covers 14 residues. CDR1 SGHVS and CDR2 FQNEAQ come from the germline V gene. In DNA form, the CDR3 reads TGTGCCAGCAGCTTAGCAGGGGGCGGAAACACCATATATTTT. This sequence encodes CASSLAGGGNTIYF. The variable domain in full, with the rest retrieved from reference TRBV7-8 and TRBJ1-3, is GAGVSQSPRYKVAKRGQDVALRCDPISGHVSLFWYQQALGQGPEFLTYFQNEAQLDKSGLPSDRFFAERPEGSVSTLKIQRTQQEDSAVYLCASSLAGGGNTIYFGEGSWLTVV.

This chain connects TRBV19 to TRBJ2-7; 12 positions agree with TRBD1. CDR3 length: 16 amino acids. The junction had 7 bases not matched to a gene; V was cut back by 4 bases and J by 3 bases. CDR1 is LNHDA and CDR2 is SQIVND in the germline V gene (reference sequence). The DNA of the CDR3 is TGTGCCAGTAGTAGATCCGGGACAGGGGGCGTCTACGAGCAGTACTTC. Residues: CASSRSGTGGVYEQYF.

CDR3 sequence (DNA): TGCGCCAGCAGCTTAGGGGGAAGGGAAGAGACCCAGTACTTC. Its translation is CASSLGGREETQYF. This rearrangement joins TRBV5-1 to TRBJ2-5, with D perhaps TRBD1 (6 bases). Germline-derived CDR1 and CDR2 are SGHRS and YFSETQ. V was pared by 2 bases and J by 3 bases, with 11 bases between. This CDR3 is built from 14 residues. The complete variable domain, with remaining parts taken from reference TRBV5-1 and TRBJ2-5, reads KAGVTQTPRYLIKTRGQQVTLSCSPISGHRSVSWYQQTPGQGLQFLFEYFSETQRNKGNFPGRFSGRQFSNSRSEMNVSTLELGDSALYLCASSLGGREETQYFGPGTRLLVL.

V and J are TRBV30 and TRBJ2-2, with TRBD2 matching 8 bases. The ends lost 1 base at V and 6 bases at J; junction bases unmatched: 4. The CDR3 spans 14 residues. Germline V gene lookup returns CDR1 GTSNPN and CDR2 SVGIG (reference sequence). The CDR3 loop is CAWSGSGSSGELFF. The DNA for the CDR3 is TGTGCCTGGAGTGGAAGCGGGAGTTCCGGGGAGCTGTTTTTT.

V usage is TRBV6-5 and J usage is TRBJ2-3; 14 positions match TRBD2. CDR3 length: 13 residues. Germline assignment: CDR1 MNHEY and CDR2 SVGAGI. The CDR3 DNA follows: TGTGCTGGGACTAGCGGGAGTCGCGATACGCAGTATTTT. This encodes CAGTSGSRDTQYF.

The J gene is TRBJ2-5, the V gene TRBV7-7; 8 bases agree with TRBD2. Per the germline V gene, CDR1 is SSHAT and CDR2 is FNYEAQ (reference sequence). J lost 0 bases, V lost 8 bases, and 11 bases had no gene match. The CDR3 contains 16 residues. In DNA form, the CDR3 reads TGTGCCAGCTCCACCCGGGAGGGGGGGAACCAAGAGACCCAGTACTTC. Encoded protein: CASSTREGGNQETQYF.

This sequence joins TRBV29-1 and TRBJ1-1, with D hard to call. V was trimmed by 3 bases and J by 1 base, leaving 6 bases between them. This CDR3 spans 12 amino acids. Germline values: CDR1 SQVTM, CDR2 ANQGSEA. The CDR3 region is CSVDERNTEAFF. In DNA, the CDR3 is TGCAGCGTTGATGAGAGGAACACTGAAGCTTTCTTT.

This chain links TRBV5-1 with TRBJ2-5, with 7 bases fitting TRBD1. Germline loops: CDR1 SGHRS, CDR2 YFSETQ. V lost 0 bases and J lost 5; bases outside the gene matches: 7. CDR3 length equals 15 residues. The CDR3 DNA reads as TGCGCCAGCAGCTTGGGGACAGGATACGTGGAGACCCAGTACTTC. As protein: CASSLGTGYVETQYF.

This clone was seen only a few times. The CDR3 sequence is CASKTGASIGYTF. The CDR3 nucleotides read TGTGCCAGCAAGACAGGGGCCTCTATTGGCTACACCTTC. The chain employs TRBV7-9 and TRBJ1-2; 8 nucleotides line up with TRBD1. Trimming at V came to 7 bases and at J to 7 bases, leaving 8 bases not matched to a gene. Germline V gives CDR1 SEHNR, CDR2 FQNEAQ (reference sequence). The CDR3 spans 13 residues.

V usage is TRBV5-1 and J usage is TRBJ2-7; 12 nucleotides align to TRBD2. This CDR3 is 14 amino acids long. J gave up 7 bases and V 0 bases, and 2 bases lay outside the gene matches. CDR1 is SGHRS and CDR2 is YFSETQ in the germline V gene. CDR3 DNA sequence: TGCGCCAGCAGCTTGGCCACTAGCGGGGGGGAGCAGTACTTC. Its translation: CASSLATSGGEQYF.

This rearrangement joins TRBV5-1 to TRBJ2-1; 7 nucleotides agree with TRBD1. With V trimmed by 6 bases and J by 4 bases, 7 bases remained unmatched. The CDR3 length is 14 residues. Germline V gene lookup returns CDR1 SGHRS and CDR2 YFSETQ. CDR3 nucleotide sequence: TGCGCCAGCAATCCCCAGGGGGTGTACAATGAGCAGTTCTTC. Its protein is CASNPQGVYNEQFF.

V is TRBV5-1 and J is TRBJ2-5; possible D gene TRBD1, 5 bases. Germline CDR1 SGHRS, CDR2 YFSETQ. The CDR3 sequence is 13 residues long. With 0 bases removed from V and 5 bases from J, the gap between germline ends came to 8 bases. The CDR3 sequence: CASSLGQSETQYF. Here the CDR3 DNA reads TGCGCCAGCAGCTTGGGACAGTCGGAGACCCAGTACTTC.

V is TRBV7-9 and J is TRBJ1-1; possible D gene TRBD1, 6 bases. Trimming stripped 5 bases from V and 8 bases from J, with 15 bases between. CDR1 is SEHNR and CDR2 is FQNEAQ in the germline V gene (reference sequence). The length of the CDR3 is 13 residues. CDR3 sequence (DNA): TGTGCCAGCAGCCTGGGGCGGACAGACGAAGCTTTCTTT. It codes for CASSLGRTDEAFF.

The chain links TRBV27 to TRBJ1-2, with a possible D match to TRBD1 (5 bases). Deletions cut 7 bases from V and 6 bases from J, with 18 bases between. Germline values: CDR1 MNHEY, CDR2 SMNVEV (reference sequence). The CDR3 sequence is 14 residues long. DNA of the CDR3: TGTGCCAGCACGGGAGCAGGGCTTAGGGATGGCTACACCTTC. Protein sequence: CASTGAGLRDGYTF.

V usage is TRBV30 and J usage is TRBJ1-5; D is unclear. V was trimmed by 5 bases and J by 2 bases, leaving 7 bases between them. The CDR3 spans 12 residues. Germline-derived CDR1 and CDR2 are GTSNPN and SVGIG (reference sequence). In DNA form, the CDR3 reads TGTGCCTGGGGAGGCGGCAATCAGCCCCAGCATTTT. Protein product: CAWGGGNQPQHF.

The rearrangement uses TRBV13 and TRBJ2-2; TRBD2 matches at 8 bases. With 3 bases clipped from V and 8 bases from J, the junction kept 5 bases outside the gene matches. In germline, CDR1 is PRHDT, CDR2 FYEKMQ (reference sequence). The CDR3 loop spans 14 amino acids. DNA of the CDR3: TGTGCCAGCAGCTTCGGGGGGGCCGCGGGGGAGCTGTTTTTT. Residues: CASSFGGAAGELFF.